Following are 10 T cell receptor beta chains from one sample sequenced in a study of regulatory T cells in long-lasting Graves disease. Stated time point: newly diagnosed GD, antithyroid drugs for less than 3 months. Scientists built the TCR library using RNA that was extracted from PBMCs. In building TCR beta libraries, iRepertoire HTBI primers were used together with Arm-PCR of CDR3 regions. TCRdb reprocessed the multiplex PCR reads with MiXCR, giving one entry per CDR3 protein. Here the sample spans about 400,000 distinct CDR3 sequences, 15% to 17% being singletons. Source: peripheral blood mononuclear cells (PBMCs), taken at new diagnosis, from a patient treated with antithyroid drugs. The receptor set was obtained from a female donor with Graves disease.

This clonotype has ten or more counts. The genes are TRBV14 and TRBJ2-1; no reliable D call. Germline V gives CDR1 SGHDN, CDR2 FVKESK. The CDR3 extends over 14 amino acids. V lost 0 bases, J lost 14 bases, and 17 bases lay in between. The CDR3 nucleotides read TGTGCCAGCAGCCAAGAGGCCCGGCAGGCCCCAAAGTTCTTC. Protein sequence: CASSQEARQAPKFF.

In this sample, this clonotype turned up many times. V is TRBV7-9 and J is TRBJ2-7; 11 bases agree with TRBD1. The CDR3 consists of 18 residues. Germline loops: CDR1 SEHNR, CDR2 FQNEAQ (reference sequence). J gave up 0 bases and V 5 bases, and 12 bases lay outside the gene matches. The CDR3: CASSAPRGTGGSSYEQYF. Written as DNA, the CDR3 is TGTGCCAGCAGCGCGCCCCGTGGGACAGGGGGATCCTCCTACGAGCAGTACTTC.

As regards this clonotype: Compared with germline, one end of the junction differs, possibly owing to a read error. CDR3: CSAPGAAYGYAF. The CDR3 DNA follows: TGCAGTGCCCCTGGGGCCGCCTATGGCTACGCCTTC. The chain couples TRBV20-1 to TRBJ1-2, with D maybe TRBD1 (5 bases). Germline V gives CDR1 DFQATT, CDR2 SNEGSKA (reference sequence). This CDR3 region has 12 residues.

This clonotype was counted many times. The chain couples TRBV5-1 to TRBJ1-1, with D possibly being TRBD1 (6 bases). Germline loops: CDR1 SGHRS, CDR2 YFSETQ. This CDR3 spans 14 amino acids. The V gene lost 7 bases and the J gene lost 1 base, with 14 bases spanning the gap. The CDR3 here is CASWRDNSNTEAFF. CDR3 bases: TGCGCCAGCTGGAGGGACAACTCGAACACTGAAGCTTTCTTT.

This clonotype was detected many times. CDR3 sequence: CSARQKDYGYTF. The CDR3 coding sequence is TGCAGTGCTAGACAGAAGGACTATGGCTACACCTTC. The gene calls are TRBV20-1 and TRBJ1-2; D gene unclear. V was trimmed by 2 bases and J by 3 bases, leaving 7 bases between them. This CDR3 comprises 12 residues. Germline CDR1 DFQATT, CDR2 SNEGSKA (reference sequence).

This clonotype has ten or more counts. The chain combines TRBV7-2 with TRBJ2-7; D gene unclear. Germline assignment: CDR1 SGHTA and CDR2 FQGNSA. There are 13 residues in the CDR3. The ends were cut back, 5 bases at V and 7 bases at J, with 15 bases in the middle. The CDR3 nucleotides are TGTGCCAGCAGCCTCGACTGGTCGGGTGAGCAGTACTTC. This codes for CASSLDWSGEQYF.

In the case of this clonotype: This clone may be a read error of a much larger clone one base away. The chain joins TRBV11-2 to TRBJ1-1, with TRBD1 as a possible D gene (5 bases). Germline V CDR1 and CDR2: SGHAT, FQNNGV. Trimming removed 3 bases at V and 10 bases at J, with 15 bases between. CDR3 length: 13 amino acids. The CDR3 DNA sequence: TGTGCCAGCAGCTTGGGACGCTTCCCTGGAGCTTTCTTT. It specifies CASSLGRFPGAFF.

This clonotype has at least ten counts. V is TRBV6-1 and J is TRBJ2-2, with 7 bases aligning to TRBD1. The CDR3 totals 15 residues. With V trimmed by 8 bases and J by 6 bases, 12 bases remained unmatched. Germline values: CDR1 MNHNS, CDR2 SASEGT. CDR3 sequence: CASSNRDSRPGELFF. The CDR3 bases are TGTGCCAGCTCTAACCGGGACAGTCGTCCCGGGGAGCTGTTTTTT.

Only a few counts were recorded for this clonotype. This sequence joins TRBV27 and TRBJ1-5; 10 bases align to TRBD1. Germline CDR1 and CDR2: MNHEY and SMNVEV (reference sequence). The CDR3 is made up of 17 amino acids. V was clipped by 8 bases and J by 5 bases; unmatched bases: 15. The CDR3 loop is CASGSETGTGAYQPQHF. The CDR3 DNA sequence: TGTGCCAGCGGTAGTGAGACCGGGACAGGGGCGTATCAGCCCCAGCATTTT.

This clonotype has at least ten counts. The chain carries TRBV7-9 and TRBJ2-7; 8 bases align to TRBD1. The CDR3 sequence is 14 residues long. From germline, CDR1 is SEHNR and CDR2 FQNEAQ (reference sequence). V shed 1 base and J 6 bases; nucleotides not matched to a gene: 5. CDR3 region: CASSLGRTGFEQYF. CDR3 bases: TGTGCCAGCAGCTTAGGGAGGACAGGGTTCGAGCAGTACTTC. Based on the CDR3 plus reference TRBV7-9 and TRBJ2-7, the full variable domain is DTGVSQNPRHKITKRGQNVTFRCDPISEHNRLYWYRQTLGQGPEFLTYFQNEAQLEKSRLLSDRFSAERPKGSFSTLEIQRTEQGDSAMYLCASSLGRTGFEQYFGPGTRLTVT.